Below are 6 T cell receptor beta chains sequenced from a single sample in a study of blood T cells in healthy people across ages. Combining a sample-barcoded 5' primer with a J-beta primer mix, a second PCR ran for roughly 6 to 11 cycles. Using its own MiXCR run on the 5' RACE reads, TCRdb lists one record per CDR3 protein. The profile covers 1.5 million to 2 million distinct CDR3 sequences, with roughly 27% appearing a single time and 7.7% taken by the ten largest. Sequences were obtained from blood. Receptors were obtained from a woman in her twenties or thirties in good health.

The table lists this clonotype with a few counts. A far bigger clonotype differs at one base, so this is likely a read error. The J gene is TRBJ2-7, the V gene TRBV6-5; D is ambiguous. The CDR3 contains 11 residues. The germline CDR1 and CDR2 sequences are MNHEY and SVGAGI. CDR3 in amino acids: CACSASYEQYF. DNA of the CDR3: TGTGCCTGCAGTGCCAGCTACGAGCAGTACTTC.

The chain links TRBV27 to TRBJ1-6; no clear D gene. V gave up 3 bases and J gave up 4 bases, with 13 bases separating them. Germline CDR1 is MNHEY and CDR2 is SMNVEV (reference sequence). This CDR3 contains 16 residues. The CDR3 is CASSFSDGTYNSPLHF. DNA of the CDR3: TGTGCCAGCAGTTTCAGCGACGGAACTTATAATTCACCCCTCCACTTT.

To note about this clonotype: A much larger clone lies a single base off, so this may be a read error. The chain couples TRBV24-1 to TRBJ2-1; D possibly matches TRBD1 or TRBD2 (6 bases each). This CDR3 is built from 14 residues. V was clipped by 7 bases and J by 7 bases, with 16 bases between them. Germline V lookup: CDR1 KGHDR, CDR2 SFDVKD. The CDR3 sequence is CATSGGRGLNEQFF. CDR3 coding DNA: TGTGCCACCAGCGGGGGCAGGGGTTTAAATGAGCAGTTCTTC.

The chain combines TRBV2 with TRBJ1-2; 8 bases map to TRBD1. Trimming at V came to 6 bases and at J to 0 bases, leaving 9 bases not matched to a gene. Per germline, CDR1 SNHLY and CDR2 FYNNEI. CDR3 length equals 16 residues. CDR3 nucleotides: TGTGCCAGCAGCGCCTTGTCGACAGGGGCTAACTATGGCTACACCTTC. Translation: CASSALSTGANYGYTF.

This sequence joins TRBV12-3 or TRBV12-4 and TRBJ1-2, with 7 bases matching TRBD1. The length of the CDR3 is 13 residues. The V gene end was trimmed by 7 bases and the J gene end by 3 bases; junction bases not matched to a gene: 5. CDR3 nucleotide sequence: TGTGCCAGCACTGCCGGGACAGACTATGGCTACACCTTC. Translated: CASTAGTDYGYTF.

This clonotype has just a few counts. The chain links TRBV12-5 to TRBJ1-1, with 7 bases identical to TRBD1. The trim removed 7 bases at V and 1 base at J, leaving 9 bases unmatched. CDR1 LGHNT and CDR2 FRNRAP come from the germline V gene. This CDR3 has 15 amino acids. CDR3 amino acids: CASALAGTANTEAFF. The CDR3, as DNA: TGTGCTAGTGCCCTCGCTGGGACAGCGAACACTGAAGCTTTCTTT. The full variable domain, in which reference TRBV12-5 and TRBJ1-1 provide the parts outside the CDR3, is DARVTQTPRHKVTEMGQEVTMRCQPILGHNTVFWYRQTMMQGLELLAYFRNRAPLDDSGMPKDRFSAEMPDATLATLKIQPSEPRDSAVYFCASALAGTANTEAFFGQGTRLTVV.